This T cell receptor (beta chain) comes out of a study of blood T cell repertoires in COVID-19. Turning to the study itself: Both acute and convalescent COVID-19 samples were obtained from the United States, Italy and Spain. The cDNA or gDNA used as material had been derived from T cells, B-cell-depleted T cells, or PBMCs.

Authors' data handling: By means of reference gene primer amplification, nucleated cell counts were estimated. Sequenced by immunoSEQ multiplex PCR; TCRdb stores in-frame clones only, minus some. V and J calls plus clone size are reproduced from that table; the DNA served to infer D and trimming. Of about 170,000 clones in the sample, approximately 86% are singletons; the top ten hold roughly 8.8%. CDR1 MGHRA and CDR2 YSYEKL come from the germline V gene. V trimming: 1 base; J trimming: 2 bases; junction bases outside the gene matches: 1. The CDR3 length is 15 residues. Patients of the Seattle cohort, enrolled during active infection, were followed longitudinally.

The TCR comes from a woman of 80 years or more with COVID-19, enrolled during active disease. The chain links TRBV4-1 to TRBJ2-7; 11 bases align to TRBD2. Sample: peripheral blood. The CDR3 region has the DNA TGCGCCAGCAGCCAAGGACTAGCGGGACCCTACGAGCAGTACTTC. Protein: CASSQGLAGPYEQYF.